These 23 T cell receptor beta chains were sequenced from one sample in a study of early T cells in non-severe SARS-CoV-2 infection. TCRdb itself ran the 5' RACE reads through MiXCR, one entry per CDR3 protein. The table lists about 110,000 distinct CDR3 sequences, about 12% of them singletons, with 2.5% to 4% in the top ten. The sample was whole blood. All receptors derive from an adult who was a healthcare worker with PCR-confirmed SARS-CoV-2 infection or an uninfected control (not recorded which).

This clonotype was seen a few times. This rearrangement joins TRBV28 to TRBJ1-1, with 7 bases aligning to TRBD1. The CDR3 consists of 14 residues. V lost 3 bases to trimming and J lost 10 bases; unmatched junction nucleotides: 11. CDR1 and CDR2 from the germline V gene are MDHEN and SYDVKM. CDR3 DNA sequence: TGTGCCAGCAGTTTTTACAGGACAGGAGGGGGAGCTTTCTTT. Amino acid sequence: CASSFYRTGGGAFF.

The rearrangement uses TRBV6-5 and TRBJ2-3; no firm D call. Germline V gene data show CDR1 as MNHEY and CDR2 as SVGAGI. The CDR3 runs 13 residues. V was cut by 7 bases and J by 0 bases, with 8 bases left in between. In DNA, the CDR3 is TGTGCCAGCAAGGGAACTAGCACAGATACGCAGTATTTT. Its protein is CASKGTSTDTQYF.

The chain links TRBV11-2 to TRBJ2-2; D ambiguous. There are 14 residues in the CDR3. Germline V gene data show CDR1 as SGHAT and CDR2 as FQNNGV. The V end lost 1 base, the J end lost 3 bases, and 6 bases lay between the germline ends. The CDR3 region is CASSLVGYTGELFF. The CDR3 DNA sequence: TGTGCCAGCAGCTTAGTGGGGTACACCGGGGAGCTGTTTTTT.

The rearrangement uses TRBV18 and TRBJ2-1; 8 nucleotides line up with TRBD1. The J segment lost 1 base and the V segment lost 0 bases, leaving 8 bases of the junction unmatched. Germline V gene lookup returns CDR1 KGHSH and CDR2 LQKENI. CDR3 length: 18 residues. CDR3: CASSPPHPGQVSYNEQFF. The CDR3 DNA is TGTGCCAGCTCACCACCGCACCCGGGACAGGTGTCCTACAATGAGCAGTTCTTC.

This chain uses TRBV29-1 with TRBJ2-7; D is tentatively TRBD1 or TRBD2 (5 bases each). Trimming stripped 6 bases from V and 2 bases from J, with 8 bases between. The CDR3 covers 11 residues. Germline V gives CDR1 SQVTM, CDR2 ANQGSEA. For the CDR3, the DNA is TGCAGCGTCGGGGCTGCCTACGAGCAGTACTTC. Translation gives CSVGAAYEQYF.

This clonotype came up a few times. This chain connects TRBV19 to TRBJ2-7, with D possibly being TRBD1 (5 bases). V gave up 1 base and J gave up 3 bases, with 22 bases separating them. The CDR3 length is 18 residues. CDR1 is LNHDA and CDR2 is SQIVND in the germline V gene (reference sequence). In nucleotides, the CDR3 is TGTGCCAGTAGTATAGTGGGGAAGGGGCAGAACCTCCTCTACGAGCAGTACTTC. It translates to CASSIVGKGQNLLYEQYF.

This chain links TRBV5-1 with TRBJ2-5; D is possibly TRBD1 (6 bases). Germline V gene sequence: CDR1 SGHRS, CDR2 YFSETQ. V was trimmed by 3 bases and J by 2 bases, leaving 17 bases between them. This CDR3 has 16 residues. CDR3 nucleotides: TGCGCCAGCAGCTCGACAGGATCCCTCCTACAAGAGACCCAGTACTTC. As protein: CASSSTGSLLQETQYF.

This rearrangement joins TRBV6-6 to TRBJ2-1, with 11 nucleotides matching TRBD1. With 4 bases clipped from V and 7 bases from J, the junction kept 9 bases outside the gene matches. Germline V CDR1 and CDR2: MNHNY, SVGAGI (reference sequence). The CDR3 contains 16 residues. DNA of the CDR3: TGTGCCAGCAGTTCCCCGGGACAGGGGGTCCGGAATGAGCAGTTCTTC. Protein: CASSSPGQGVRNEQFF.

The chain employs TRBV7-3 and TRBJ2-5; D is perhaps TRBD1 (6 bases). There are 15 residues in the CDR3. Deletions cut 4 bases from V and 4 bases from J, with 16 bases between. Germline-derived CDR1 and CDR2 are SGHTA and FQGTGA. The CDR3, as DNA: TGTGCCAGCAGCTCCCACAGGGTAGAAGGAGAGACCCAGTACTTC. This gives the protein CASSSHRVEGETQYF.

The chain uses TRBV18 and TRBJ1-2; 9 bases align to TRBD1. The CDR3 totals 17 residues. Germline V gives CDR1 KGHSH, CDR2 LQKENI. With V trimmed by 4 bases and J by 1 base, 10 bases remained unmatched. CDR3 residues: CASSLRPGQGFNYGYTF. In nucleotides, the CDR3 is TGTGCCAGCTCACTAAGACCGGGACAGGGCTTTAACTATGGCTACACCTTC. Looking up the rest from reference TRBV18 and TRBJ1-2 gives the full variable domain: NAGVMQNPRHLVRRRGQEARLRCSPMKGHSHVYWYRQLPEEGLKFMVYLQKENIIDESGMPKERFSAEFPKEGPSILRIQQVVRGDSAAYFCASSLRPGQGFNYGYTFGSGTRLTVV.

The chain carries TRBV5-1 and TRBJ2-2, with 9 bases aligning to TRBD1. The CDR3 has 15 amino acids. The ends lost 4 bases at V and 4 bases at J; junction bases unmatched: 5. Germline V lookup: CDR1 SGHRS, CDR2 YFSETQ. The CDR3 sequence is CASSGGTGTTGELFF. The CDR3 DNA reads TGCGCCAGCAGCGGCGGGACAGGGACCACCGGGGAGCTGTTTTTT.

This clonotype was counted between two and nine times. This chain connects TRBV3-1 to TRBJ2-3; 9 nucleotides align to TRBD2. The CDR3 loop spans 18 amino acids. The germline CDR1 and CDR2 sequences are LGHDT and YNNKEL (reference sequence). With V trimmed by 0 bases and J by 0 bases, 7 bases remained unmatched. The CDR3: CASSQEGLAGLSTDTQYF. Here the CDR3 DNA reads TGTGCCAGCAGCCAAGAAGGGCTAGCGGGACTTAGCACAGATACGCAGTATTTT.

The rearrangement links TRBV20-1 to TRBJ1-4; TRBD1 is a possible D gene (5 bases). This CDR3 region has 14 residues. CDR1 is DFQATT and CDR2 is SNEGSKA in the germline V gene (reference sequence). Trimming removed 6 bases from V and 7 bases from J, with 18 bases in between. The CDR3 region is CSALKGFWGEKLFF. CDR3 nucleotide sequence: TGCAGTGCCCTAAAGGGGTTCTGGGGTGAAAAACTGTTTTTT.

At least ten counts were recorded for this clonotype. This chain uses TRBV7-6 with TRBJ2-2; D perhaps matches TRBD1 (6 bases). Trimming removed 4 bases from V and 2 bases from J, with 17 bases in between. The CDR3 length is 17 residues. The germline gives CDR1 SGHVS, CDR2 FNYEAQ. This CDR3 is CASSYLPSGQNTGELFF. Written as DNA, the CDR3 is TGTGCCAGCAGCTACCTTCCCTCGGGACAAAACACCGGGGAGCTGTTTTTT.

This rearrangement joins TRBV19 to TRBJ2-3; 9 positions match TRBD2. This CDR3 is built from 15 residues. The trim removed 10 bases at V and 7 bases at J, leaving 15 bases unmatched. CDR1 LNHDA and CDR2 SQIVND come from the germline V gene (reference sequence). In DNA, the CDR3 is TGTGCCACCGCTCCTTTAAGCGGGGGGTCGAATACGCAGTATTTT. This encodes CATAPLSGGSNTQYF.

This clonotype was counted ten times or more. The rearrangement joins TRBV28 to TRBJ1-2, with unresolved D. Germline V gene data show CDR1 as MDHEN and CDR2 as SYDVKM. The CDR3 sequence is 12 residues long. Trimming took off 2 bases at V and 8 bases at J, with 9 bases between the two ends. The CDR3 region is CASSLTSGGYTF. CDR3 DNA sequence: TGTGCCAGCAGTTTAACCTCTGGCGGCTACACCTTC.

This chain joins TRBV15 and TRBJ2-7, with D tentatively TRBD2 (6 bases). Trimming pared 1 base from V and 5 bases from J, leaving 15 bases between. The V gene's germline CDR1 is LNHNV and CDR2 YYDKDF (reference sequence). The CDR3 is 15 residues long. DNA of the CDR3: TGTGCCACCAGCAGAGGAACGGGAGATTCCCACGAGCAGTACTTC. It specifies CATSRGTGDSHEQYF.

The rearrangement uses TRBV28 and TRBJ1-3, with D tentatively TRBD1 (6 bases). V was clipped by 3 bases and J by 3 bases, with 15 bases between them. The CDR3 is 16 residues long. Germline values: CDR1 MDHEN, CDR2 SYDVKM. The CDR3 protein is CASSFRLGAGGNTIYF. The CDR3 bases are TGTGCCAGCAGTTTCCGACTGGGGGCAGGTGGAAACACCATATATTTT.

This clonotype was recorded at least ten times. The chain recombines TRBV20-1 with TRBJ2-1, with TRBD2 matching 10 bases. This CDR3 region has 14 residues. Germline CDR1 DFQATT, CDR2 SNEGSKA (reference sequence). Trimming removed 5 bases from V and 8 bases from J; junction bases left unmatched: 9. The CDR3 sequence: CSAYSGRSNDEQFF. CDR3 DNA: TGCAGTGCTTATAGCGGGAGGAGTAATGATGAGCAGTTCTTC.

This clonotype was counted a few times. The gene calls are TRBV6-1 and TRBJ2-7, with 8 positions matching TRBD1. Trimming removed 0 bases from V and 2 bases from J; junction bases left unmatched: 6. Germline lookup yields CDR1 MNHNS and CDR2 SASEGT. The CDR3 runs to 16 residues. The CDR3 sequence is CASSEAWTGPPYEQYF. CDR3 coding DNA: TGTGCCAGCAGTGAAGCGTGGACAGGGCCTCCCTACGAGCAGTACTTC.

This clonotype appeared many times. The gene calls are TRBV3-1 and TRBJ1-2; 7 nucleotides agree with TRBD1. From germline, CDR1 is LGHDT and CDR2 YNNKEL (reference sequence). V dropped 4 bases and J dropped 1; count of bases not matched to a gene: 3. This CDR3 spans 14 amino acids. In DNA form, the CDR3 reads TGTGCCAGCAGCCGGGGACAGAGTAACTATGGCTACACCTTC. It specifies CASSRGQSNYGYTF.

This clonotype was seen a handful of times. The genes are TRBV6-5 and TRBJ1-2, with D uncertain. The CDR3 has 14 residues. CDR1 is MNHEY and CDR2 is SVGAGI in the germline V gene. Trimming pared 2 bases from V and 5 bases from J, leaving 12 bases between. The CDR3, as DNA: TGTGCCAGCAGTTACACGGCAGGTTATTATGGCTACACCTTC. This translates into CASSYTAGYYGYTF.

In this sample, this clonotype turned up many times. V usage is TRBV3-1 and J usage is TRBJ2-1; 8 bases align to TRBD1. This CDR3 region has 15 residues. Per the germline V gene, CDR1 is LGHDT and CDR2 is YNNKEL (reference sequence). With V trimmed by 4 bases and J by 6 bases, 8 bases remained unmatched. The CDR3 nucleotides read TGTGCCAGCAGCCGCGACAGGGGAGTCGGCAATGAGCAGTTCTTC. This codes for CASSRDRGVGNEQFF.